This record covers a single TCR beta chain. What it binds is unknown. Each cell subset's genomic DNA was divided evenly among several immunoSEQ plates. Libraries were prepared by immunoSEQ multiplex PCR; TCRdb keeps only in-frame clonotypes and omits some of them. This sample has about 2 million clones, with about 95% found just once. The germline CDR1 and CDR2 sequences are WNHNN and SYGVQD (reference sequence). V was cut by 2 bases and J by 7 bases, with 15 bases left in between. CDR3 size: 14 residues. The data were taken from a study of shared clonotypes between healthy human individuals. Across the study: A few men and two women, aged 18 to 49, were donors. There were three CD4 naive, three CD4 memory, two CD8 naive and one CD8 memory plates per donor.

Study-level findings and limits: Sequencing depth was expected to influence donor clonotype sharing.

Naive CD8 cells lacked CD45RO and underwent positive selection for CCR7, leaving out terminally differentiated effector memory CD45RA+ cells. The sequencing sample was made of naive CD8+ T cells sorted from blood. The clonotype was recovered from a man between 18 and 29 years old in good health. The chain links TRBV10-1 to TRBJ2-7; weak D call: TRBD2 (6 bases). CDR3 nucleotides: TGCGCCAGCAGTGAGGCGGGACCCTATGGGGAGCAGTACTTC. Protein product: CASSEAGPYGEQYF.